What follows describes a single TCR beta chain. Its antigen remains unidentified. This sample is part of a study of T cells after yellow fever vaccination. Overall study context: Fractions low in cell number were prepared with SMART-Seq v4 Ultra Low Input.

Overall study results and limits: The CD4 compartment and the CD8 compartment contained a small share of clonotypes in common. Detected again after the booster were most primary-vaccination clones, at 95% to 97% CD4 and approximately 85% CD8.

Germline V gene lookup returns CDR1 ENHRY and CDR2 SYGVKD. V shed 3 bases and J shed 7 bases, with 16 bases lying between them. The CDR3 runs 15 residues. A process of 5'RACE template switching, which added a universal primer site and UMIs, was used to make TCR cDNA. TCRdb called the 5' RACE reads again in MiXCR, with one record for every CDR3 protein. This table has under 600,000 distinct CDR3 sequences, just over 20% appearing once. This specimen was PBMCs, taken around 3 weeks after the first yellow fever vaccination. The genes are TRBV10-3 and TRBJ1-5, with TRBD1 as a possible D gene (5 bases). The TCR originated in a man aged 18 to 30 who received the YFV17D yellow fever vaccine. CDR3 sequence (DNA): TGTGCCATCAGTGAATACGACAGTAAGATACAGCCCCAGCATTTT. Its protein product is CAISEYDSKIQPQHF.